Presented here are 3 T cell receptor beta chains from one specimen sequenced in a study of blood T cells in healthy people across ages. Through a sample-barcoded 5' primer and a J-beta primer mix, a second PCR was run for roughly 6 to 11 cycles. Via MiXCR, TCRdb re-called the 5' RACE reads, giving one row per CDR3 protein. The sample shows 600,000 to 1,000,000 distinct CDR3 sequences, nearly 60% of them seen only once. Sequences were obtained from blood. These receptors all stem from a man aged 25 to 40 in good health.

This rearrangement joins TRBV5-1 to TRBJ2-7; D is perhaps TRBD2 (5 bases). Germline loops: CDR1 SGHRS, CDR2 YFSETQ. The CDR3 consists of 14 residues. Trimming removed 6 bases at V and 7 bases at J, with 20 bases between. Here the CDR3 reads CASTVGVSSDEQYF. Written as DNA, the CDR3 is TGCGCCAGCACGGTCGGGGTAAGCTCGGATGAGCAGTACTTC.

This chain links TRBV7-2 with TRBJ2-1, with D perhaps TRBD2 (6 bases). Germline loops: CDR1 SGHTA, CDR2 FQGNSA. This CDR3 spans 15 amino acids. V was trimmed by 2 bases and J by 4 bases, leaving 12 bases between them. CDR3 DNA: TGTGCCAGCAGCTTAATAGCGGCCGCATACAATGAGCAGTTCTTC. The encoded protein is CASSLIAAAYNEQFF.

The chain couples TRBV5-4 to TRBJ2-7; no definite D call. The CDR3 extends over 14 amino acids. V was cut by 0 bases and J by 3 bases, with 10 bases left in between. Germline CDR1 SGHNT, CDR2 YYREEE (reference sequence). CDR3 residues: CASSLAPGYYEQYF. CDR3 nucleotide sequence: TGTGCCAGCAGCTTGGCCCCAGGTTACTACGAGCAGTACTTC.